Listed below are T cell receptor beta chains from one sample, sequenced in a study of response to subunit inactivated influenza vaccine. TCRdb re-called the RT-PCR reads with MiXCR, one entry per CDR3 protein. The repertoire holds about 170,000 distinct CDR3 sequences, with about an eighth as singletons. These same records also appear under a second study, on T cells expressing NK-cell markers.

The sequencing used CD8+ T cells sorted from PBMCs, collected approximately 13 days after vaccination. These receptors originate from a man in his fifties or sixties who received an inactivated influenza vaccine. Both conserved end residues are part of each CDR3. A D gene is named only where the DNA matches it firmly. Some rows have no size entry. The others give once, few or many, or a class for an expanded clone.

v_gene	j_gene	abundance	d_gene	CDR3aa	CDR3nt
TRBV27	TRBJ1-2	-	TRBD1	CASTSGGRLGYGYTF	TGTGCCAGCACCTCAGGGGGTCGTCTTGGCTATGGCTACACCTTC
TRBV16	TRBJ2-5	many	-	CASSRTLGQETQYF	TGTGCCAGCAGCCGAACCTTGGGGCAAGAGACCCAGTACTTC
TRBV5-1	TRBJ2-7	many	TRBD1	CASSSWGTGVLEQYF	TGCGCCAGCAGCTCATGGGGGACAGGGGTATTGGAGCAGTACTTC
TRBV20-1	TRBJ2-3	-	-	CSARALSFEFTDTQYF	TGCAGTGCTAGAGCTTTGAGCTTCGAGTTCACAGATACGCAGTATTTT
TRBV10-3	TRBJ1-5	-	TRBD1	CAISEKGAHSQPQHF	TGTGCCATCAGTGAAAAGGGGGCGCATAGTCAGCCCCAGCATTTT
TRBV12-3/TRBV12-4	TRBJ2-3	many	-	CASSRTSDTQYF	TGTGCCAGCAGCAGGACGTCAGATACGCAGTATTTT
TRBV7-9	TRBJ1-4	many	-	CASSSSTGIFKEKLFF	TGTGCCAGCAGCTCCTCGACGGGGATCTTTAAGGAAAAACTGTTTTTT
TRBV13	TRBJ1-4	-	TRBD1	CASTTGTGDEKLFF	TGTGCCAGCACCACCGGGACAGGGGACGAAAAACTGTTTTTT
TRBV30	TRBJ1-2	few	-	CAWSDPTPTDYGYTF	TGTGCCTGGAGTGACCCTACTCCGACGGACTATGGCTACACCTTC
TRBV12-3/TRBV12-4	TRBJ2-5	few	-	CASSPNRAGETQYF	TGTGCCAGCAGCCCAAACAGGGCGGGGGAGACCCAGTACTTC
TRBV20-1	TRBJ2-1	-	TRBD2	CSARGLAGSTSYNEQFF	TGCAGTGCTAGAGGGCTAGCGGGGTCTACTTCTTACAATGAGCAGTTCTTC
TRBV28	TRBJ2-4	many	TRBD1	CASRRQGNIQYF	TGTGCCAGCAGGAGACAGGGAAACATTCAGTACTTC
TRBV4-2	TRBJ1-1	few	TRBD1	CASSQPRQGQNTEAFF	TGTGCCAGCAGCCAGCCAAGACAGGGCCAGAACACTGAAGCTTTCTTT
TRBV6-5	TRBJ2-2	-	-	CASSYLGLGTGELFF	TGTGCCAGCAGTTACTTGGGACTTGGGACCGGGGAGCTGTTTTTT
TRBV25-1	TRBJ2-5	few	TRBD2	CASSPLAEETQYF	TGTGCCAGCAGTCCACTAGCGGAAGAGACCCAGTACTTC
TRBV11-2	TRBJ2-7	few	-	CASSFSGSSSYEQYF	TGTGCCAGCAGCTTTTCAGGATCATCCTCCTACGAGCAGTACTTC
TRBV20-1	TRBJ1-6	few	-	CSARGRLSYNSPLHF	TGCAGTGCTAGAGGTCGGCTCTCCTATAATTCACCCCTCCACTTT
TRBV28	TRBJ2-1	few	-	CASTFPLGISYNEQFF	TGTGCCAGCACCTTCCCCCTCGGAATCTCCTACAATGAGCAGTTCTTC
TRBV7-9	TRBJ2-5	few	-	CASSLFPQPETQYF	TGTGCCAGCAGCTTGTTCCCCCAGCCAGAGACCCAGTACTTC
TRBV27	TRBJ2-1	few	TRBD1	CASSPPTGAISYNEQFF	TGTGCCAGCAGCCCGCCGACAGGGGCAATCTCCTACAATGAGCAGTTCTTC
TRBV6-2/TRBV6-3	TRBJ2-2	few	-	CASYWSLSTGELFF	TGTGCCAGCTATTGGAGTCTGAGCACCGGGGAGCTGTTTTTT
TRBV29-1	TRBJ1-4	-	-	CSVARQGSEKLFF	TGCAGCGTTGCTCGCCAGGGAAGTGAAAAACTGTTTTTT
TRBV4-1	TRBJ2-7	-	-	CASSQGGLPYEQYF	TGCGCCAGCAGCCAGGGGGGCCTACCTTACGAGCAGTACTTC
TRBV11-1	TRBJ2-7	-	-	CASSLEVTLTGFSYEQYF	TGTGCCAGCAGCTTAGAGGTCACACTGACAGGTTTTTCCTACGAGCAGTACTTC
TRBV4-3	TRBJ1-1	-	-	CASSQEIKQGENTEAFF	TGCGCCAGCAGCCAAGAAATAAAACAGGGAGAGAACACTGAAGCTTTCTTT
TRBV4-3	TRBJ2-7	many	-	CASSQERVGSYEQYF	TGCGCCAGCAGCCAAGAACGGGTCGGTTCCTACGAGCAGTACTTC
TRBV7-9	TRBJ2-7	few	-	CASSQLRYEQYF	TGTGCCAGCAGCCAACTTCGCTACGAGCAGTACTTC
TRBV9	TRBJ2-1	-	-	CASSVETGPHLNEQFF	TGTGCCAGCAGCGTAGAGACGGGACCTCACCTAAATGAGCAGTTCTTC
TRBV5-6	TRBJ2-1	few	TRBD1	CASSVTGGNEQFF	TGTGCCAGCAGCGTGACAGGGGGCAATGAGCAGTTCTTC
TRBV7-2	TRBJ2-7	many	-	CASSLRTDFYEQYF	TGTGCCAGCAGCTTACGTACAGATTTCTACGAGCAGTACTTC
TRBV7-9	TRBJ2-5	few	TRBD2	CASSRRTSGVQETQYF	TGTGCCAGCAGCCGTCGGACTAGCGGGGTACAAGAGACCCAGTACTTC
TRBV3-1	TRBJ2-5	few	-	CASSQGAFAWRAETQYF	TGTGCCAGCAGCCAAGGAGCGTTCGCATGGAGAGCTGAGACCCAGTACTTC
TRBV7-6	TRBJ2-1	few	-	CASSVSGDSYNEQFF	TGTGCCAGCAGCGTTAGCGGAGACTCCTACAATGAGCAGTTCTTC